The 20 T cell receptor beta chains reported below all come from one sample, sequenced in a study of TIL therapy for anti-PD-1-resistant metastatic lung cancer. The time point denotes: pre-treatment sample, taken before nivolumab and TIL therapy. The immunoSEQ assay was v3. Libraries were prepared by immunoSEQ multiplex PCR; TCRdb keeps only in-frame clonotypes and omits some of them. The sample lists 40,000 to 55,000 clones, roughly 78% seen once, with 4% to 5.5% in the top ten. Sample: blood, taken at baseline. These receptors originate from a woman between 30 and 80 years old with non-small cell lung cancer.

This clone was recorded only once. DNA of the CDR3: TGTGCCAGCAGCTTAAGACAGGGAGATACTGAAGCTTTCTTT. Translation: CASSLRQGDTEAFF. V and J are TRBV11-2 and TRBJ1-1, with 7 bases identical to TRBD1. The CDR3 covers 14 residues. J was trimmed by 5 bases and V by 2 bases; bases with no gene match: 5. Germline V CDR1 and CDR2: SGHAT, FQNNGV.

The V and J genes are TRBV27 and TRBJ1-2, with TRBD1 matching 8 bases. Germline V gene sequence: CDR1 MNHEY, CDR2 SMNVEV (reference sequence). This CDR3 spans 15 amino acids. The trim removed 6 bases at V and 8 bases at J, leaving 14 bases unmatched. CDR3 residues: CASRKEDRALLGYTF. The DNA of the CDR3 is TGTGCCAGCAGAAAAGAGGACAGGGCCCTCCTCGGCTACACCTTC.

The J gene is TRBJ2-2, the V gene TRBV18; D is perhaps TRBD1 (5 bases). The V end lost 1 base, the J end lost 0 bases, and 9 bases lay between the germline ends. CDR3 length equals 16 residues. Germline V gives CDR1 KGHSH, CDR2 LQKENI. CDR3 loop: CASSPQGSANTGELFF. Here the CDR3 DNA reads TGTGCCAGCTCACCACAGGGGTCCGCGAACACCGGGGAGCTGTTTTTT.

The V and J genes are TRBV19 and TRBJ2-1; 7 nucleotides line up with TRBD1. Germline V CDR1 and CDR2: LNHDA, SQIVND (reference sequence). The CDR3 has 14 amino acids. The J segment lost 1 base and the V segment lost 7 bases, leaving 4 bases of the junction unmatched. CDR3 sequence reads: CASTPTGSYNEQFF. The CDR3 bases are TGTGCCAGTACACCGACAGGGTCCTACAATGAGCAGTTCTTC.

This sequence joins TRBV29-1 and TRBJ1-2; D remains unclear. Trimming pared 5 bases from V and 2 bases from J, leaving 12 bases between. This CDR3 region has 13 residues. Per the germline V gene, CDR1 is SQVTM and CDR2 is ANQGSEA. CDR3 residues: CSVLPARNYGYTF. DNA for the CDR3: TGCAGCGTTCTCCCCGCCAGAAACTATGGCTACACCTTC. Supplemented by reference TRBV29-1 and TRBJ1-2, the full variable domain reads SAVISQKPSRDICQRGTSLTIQCQVDSQVTMMFWYRQQPGQSLTLIATANQGSEATYESGFVIDKFPISRPNLTFSTLTVSNMSPEDSSIYLCSVLPARNYGYTFGSGTRLTVV.

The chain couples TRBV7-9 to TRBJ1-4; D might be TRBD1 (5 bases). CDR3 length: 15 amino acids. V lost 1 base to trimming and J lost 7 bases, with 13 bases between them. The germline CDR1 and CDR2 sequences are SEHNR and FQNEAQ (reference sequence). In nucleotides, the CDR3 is TGTGCCAGCAGCTTAGAGCGGGGCCCGGGTGAAAAACTGTTTTTT. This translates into CASSLERGPGEKLFF.

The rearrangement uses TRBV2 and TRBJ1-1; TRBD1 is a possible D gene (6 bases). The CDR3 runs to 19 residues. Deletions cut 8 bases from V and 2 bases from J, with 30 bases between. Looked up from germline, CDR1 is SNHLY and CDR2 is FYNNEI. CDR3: CASWGPGGFRLWSNTEAFF. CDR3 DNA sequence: TGTGCCAGCTGGGGCCCGGGGGGCTTTCGGCTTTGGAGTAACACTGAAGCTTTCTTT.

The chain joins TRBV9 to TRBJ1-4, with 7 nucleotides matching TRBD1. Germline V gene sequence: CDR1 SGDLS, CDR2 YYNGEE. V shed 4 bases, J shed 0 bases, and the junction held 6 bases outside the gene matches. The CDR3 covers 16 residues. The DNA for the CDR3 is TGTGCCAGCAGCTTTACAGGGGCCCCAACTAATGAAAAACTGTTTTTT. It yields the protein CASSFTGAPTNEKLFF. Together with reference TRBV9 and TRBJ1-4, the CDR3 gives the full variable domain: DSGVTQTPKHLITATGQRVTLRCSPRSGDLSVYWYQQSLDQGLQFLIQYYNGEERAKGNILERFSAQQFPDLHSELNLSSLELGDSALYFCASSFTGAPTNEKLFFGSGTQLSVL.

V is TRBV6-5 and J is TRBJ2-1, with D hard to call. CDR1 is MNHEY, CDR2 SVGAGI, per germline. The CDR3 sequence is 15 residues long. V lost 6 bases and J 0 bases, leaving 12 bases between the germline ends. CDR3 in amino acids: CASSRIRSSYNEQFF. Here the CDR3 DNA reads TGTGCCAGCAGCCGTATCAGGAGCTCCTACAATGAGCAGTTCTTC.

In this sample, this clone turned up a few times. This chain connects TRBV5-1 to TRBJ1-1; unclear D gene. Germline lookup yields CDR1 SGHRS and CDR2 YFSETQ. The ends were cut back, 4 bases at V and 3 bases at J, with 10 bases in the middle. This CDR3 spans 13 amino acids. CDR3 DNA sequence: TGCGCCAGCAGCCCGGGCGAGGACACTGAAGCTTTCTTT. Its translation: CASSPGEDTEAFF.

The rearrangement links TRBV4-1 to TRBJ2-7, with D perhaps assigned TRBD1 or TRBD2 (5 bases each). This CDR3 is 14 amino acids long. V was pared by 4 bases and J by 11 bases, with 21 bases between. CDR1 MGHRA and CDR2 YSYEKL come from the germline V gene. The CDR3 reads CASSLRVNWETEYF. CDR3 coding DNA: TGCGCCAGCAGCCTCAGGGTCAATTGGGAGACGGAGTACTTC.

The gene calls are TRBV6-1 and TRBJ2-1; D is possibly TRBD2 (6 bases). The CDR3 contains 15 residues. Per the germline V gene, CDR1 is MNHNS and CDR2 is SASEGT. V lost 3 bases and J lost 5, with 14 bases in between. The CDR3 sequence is CASSDVPGANNEQFF. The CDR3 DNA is TGTGCCAGCAGTGATGTACCGGGAGCGAACAATGAGCAGTTCTTC.

The CDR3 region has the DNA TGTGCCAGTAGTAAGGGACTAGCGGGGGGGCTGGGAAACACCGGGGAGCTGTTTTTT. This encodes CASSKGLAGGLGNTGELFF. The genes are TRBV19 and TRBJ2-2; TRBD2 agrees at 16 bases. The germline V gene has CDR1 LNHDA and CDR2 SQIVND (reference sequence). The CDR3 consists of 19 residues. V shed 4 bases, J shed 2 bases, and the junction held 7 bases outside the gene matches.

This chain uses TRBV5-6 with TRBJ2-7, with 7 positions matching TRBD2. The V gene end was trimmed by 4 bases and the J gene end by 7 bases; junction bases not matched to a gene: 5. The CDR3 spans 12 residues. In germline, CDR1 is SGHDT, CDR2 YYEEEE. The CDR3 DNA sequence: TGTGCCAGCAGCCGTAGGGGAGGGGAGCAGTACTTC. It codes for CASSRRGGEQYF.

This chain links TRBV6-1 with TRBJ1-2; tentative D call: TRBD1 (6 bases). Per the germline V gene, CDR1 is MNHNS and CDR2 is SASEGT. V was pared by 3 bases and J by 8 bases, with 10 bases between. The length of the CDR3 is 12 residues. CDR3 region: CASSESGVGYTF. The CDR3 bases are TGTGCCAGCAGTGAGTCAGGGGTAGGCTACACCTTC.

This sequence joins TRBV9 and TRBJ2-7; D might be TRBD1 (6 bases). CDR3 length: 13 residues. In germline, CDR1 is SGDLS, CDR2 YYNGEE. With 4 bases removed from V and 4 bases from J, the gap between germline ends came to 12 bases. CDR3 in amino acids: CASSPLQGYEQYF. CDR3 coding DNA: TGTGCCAGCAGCCCCCTGCAGGGGTACGAGCAGTACTTC.

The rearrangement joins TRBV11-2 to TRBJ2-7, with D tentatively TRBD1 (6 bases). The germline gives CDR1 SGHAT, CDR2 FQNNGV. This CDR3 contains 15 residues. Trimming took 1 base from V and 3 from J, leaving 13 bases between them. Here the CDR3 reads CASSLGAGAIYEQYF. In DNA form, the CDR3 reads TGTGCCAGCAGCTTAGGGGCAGGGGCAATCTACGAGCAGTACTTC.

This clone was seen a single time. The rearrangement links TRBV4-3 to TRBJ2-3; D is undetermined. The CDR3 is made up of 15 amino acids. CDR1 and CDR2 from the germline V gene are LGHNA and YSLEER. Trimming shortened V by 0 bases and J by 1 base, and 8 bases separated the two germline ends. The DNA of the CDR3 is TGCGCCAGCAGCCAAGACACCCAAGGCACAGATACGCAGTATTTT. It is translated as CASSQDTQGTDTQYF.

The CDR3 sequence: CASSPSTGGVYEQYF. As DNA, the CDR3 is TGTGCCAGCAGTCCAAGTACAGGGGGAGTCTACGAGCAGTACTTC. The chain links TRBV6-5 to TRBJ2-5; 8 bases match TRBD1. The DNA matches TRBJ2-7 better at its end, which makes the J call doubtful. Per germline, CDR1 MNHEY and CDR2 SVGAGI. The CDR3 runs 15 residues.

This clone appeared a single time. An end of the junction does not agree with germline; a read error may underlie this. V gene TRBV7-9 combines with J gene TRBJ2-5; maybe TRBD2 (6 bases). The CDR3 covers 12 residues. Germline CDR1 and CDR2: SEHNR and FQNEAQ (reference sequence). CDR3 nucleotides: TGTGCCAGCAGTAGCGGACAAGGGACCCAGTACTTC. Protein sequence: CASSSGQGTQYF.